The 26 T cell receptor beta chains listed next were all sequenced from one sample in a study of blood T cell repertoires in COVID-19. TCRdb's table, derived via immunoSEQ multiplex PCR, lists solely in-frame clones and lacks some. Among roughly 280,000 clones, 70% to 90% were seen once, and the ten largest hold roughly 1.9%. The sample comprised peripheral blood. These TCRs come from a young man with active or convalescent COVID-19.

CDR3 region: CASSGTGGNTEAFF. CDR3 DNA sequence: TGCGCCAGCAGCGGGACAGGGGGCAACACTGAAGCTTTCTTT. The chain joins TRBV5-1 to TRBJ1-1, with 12 positions matching TRBD1. This CDR3 is built from 14 residues. J gave up 2 bases and V 4 bases, and 0 bases lay outside the gene matches. Germline CDR1 and CDR2: SGHRS and YFSETQ.

The chain links TRBV19 to TRBJ2-1; 13 nucleotides line up with TRBD2. Germline V gives CDR1 LNHDA, CDR2 SQIVND (reference sequence). Germline trimming cut 9 bases from V and 10 bases from J; bases unmatched to any gene: 18. This CDR3 has 17 amino acids. The CDR3 is CASLAGELAGGPQEQFF. The CDR3 DNA reads as TGTGCCAGCCTGGCGGGGGAACTAGCGGGGGGGCCGCAGGAGCAGTTCTTC.

V usage is TRBV5-1 and J usage is TRBJ1-2; TRBD1 matches 12 bases. CDR1 is SGHRS and CDR2 is YFSETQ in the germline V gene. The CDR3 length is 15 residues. Trimming removed 4 bases from V and 3 bases from J; junction bases left unmatched: 4. This CDR3 is CASSPGTGGDYGYTF. CDR3 bases: TGCGCCAGCAGCCCCGGGACAGGGGGCGACTATGGCTACACCTTC.

The V and J genes are TRBV7-9 and TRBJ1-2, with 7 bases fitting TRBD1. The CDR3 length is 13 residues. Unmatched junction bases numbered 6, after V lost 5 bases and J lost 6 bases. Germline CDR1 reads SEHNR; CDR2 reads FQNEAQ (reference sequence). The CDR3 DNA follows: TGTGCCAGCAGCCCGCTGCAGGGGGATGGCTACACCTTC. It translates to CASSPLQGDGYTF.

The chain carries TRBV11-2 and TRBJ1-6, with D unclear. The CDR3 is made up of 14 amino acids. The germline CDR1 and CDR2 sequences are SGHAT and FQNNGV. The V end was cut by 5 bases, the J end by 5 bases, with 10 bases between. The CDR3 here is CASSLYGNNSPLHF. The DNA of the CDR3 is TGTGCCAGCAGCCTCTACGGGAATAATTCACCCCTCCACTTT.

For this clone: Other DNA sequences of this sample code for an identical CDR3. The gene calls are TRBV6-5 and TRBJ2-3; 12 bases map to TRBD2. This CDR3 contains 15 residues. Germline CDR1 and CDR2: MNHEY and SVGAGI. Trimming cost V 6 bases and J 1 base; bases outside gene matches: 2. The CDR3 spells CASSRLAGGTDTQYF. In nucleotides, the CDR3 is TGTGCCAGCAGCCGACTAGCGGGGGGCACAGATACGCAGTATTTT.

The rearrangement links TRBV29-1 to TRBJ1-1, with 8 bases aligning to TRBD1. Germline CDR1 reads SQVTM; CDR2 reads ANQGSEA. V shed 6 bases, J shed 4 bases, and the junction held 4 bases outside the gene matches. The CDR3 sequence is 12 residues long. The CDR3 is CSVQGQGTEAFF. CDR3 DNA sequence: TGCAGCGTCCAAGGACAGGGCACTGAAGCTTTCTTT.

On this clone: The sample carries other DNA sequences with the same CDR3. The chain employs TRBV5-1 and TRBJ2-3; D call uncertain. V lost 0 bases and J 2 bases, leaving 7 bases between the germline ends. The CDR3 length is 14 residues. Germline-derived CDR1 and CDR2 are SGHRS and YFSETQ. CDR3 sequence: CASSLASSTDTQYF. As DNA, the CDR3 is TGCGCCAGCAGCTTGGCGTCCTCCACAGATACGCAGTATTTT. Full variable domain (rest looked up from reference TRBV5-1 and TRBJ2-3): KAGVTQTPRYLIKTRGQQVTLSCSPISGHRSVSWYQQTPGQGLQFLFEYFSETQRNKGNFPGRFSGRQFSNSRSEMNVSTLELGDSALYLCASSLASSTDTQYFGPGTRLTVL.

This chain links TRBV7-9 with TRBJ2-1; D possibly corresponds to TRBD2 (6 bases). This CDR3 contains 16 residues. CDR1 is SEHNR, CDR2 FQNEAQ, per germline (reference sequence). Deletions cut 4 bases from V and 2 bases from J, with 15 bases between. The CDR3 spells CASSSSLRGAYNEQFF. In DNA, the CDR3 is TGTGCCAGCAGCTCCTCGCTGCGCGGGGCCTACAATGAGCAGTTCTTC.

The J gene is TRBJ2-1, the V gene TRBV4-2; perhaps TRBD2 as D (6 bases). Looked up from germline, CDR1 is LGHNA and CDR2 is YNFKEQ. The CDR3 contains 17 residues. Trimming left V 1 base short and J 9 bases short, with 22 bases between. CDR3 in amino acids: CASSQVGGLGRPSEQFF. The CDR3 bases are TGTGCCAGCAGCCAAGTCGGGGGACTTGGTAGGCCGTCTGAGCAGTTCTTC.

This chain joins TRBV7-8 and TRBJ2-2; 7 bases fit TRBD2. Per germline, CDR1 SGHVS and CDR2 FQNEAQ. V trimming: 1 base; J trimming: 8 bases; junction bases outside the gene matches: 19. CDR3 size: 19 residues. The DNA for the CDR3 is TGTGCCAGCAGCTTAGGGAGGCGGCGGGGGAGCGTCTCTGGTGGGGAGCTGTTTTTT. Translating it yields CASSLGRRRGSVSGGELFF.

The gene calls are TRBV30 and TRBJ1-5; D not resolved. The CDR3 has 14 amino acids. Between the trimmed V and J ends, which lost 4 bases and 2 bases, there was a span of 12 bases. From germline, CDR1 is GTSNPN and CDR2 SVGIG (reference sequence). Here the CDR3 DNA reads TGTGCCTGGACAGGTGCCAGAGGCAATCAGCCCCAGCATTTT. As protein: CAWTGARGNQPQHF.

The V gene is TRBV15, the J gene TRBJ1-2; no firm D call. Germline assignment: CDR1 LNHNV and CDR2 YYDKDF (reference sequence). V dropped 7 bases and J dropped 5 bases, with 35 bases sitting between them. The CDR3 extends over 20 amino acids. Written as DNA, the CDR3 is TGTGCCACCACCCCAATCACCCTTTCGAGGGCCGGGCCCGCAGCGTATGGCTACACCTTC. Translating gives CATTPITLSRAGPAAYGYTF.

V gene TRBV29-1 combines with J gene TRBJ1-3, with 9 bases lining up with TRBD1. J gave up 2 bases and V 6 bases, and 2 bases lay outside the gene matches. The CDR3 loop spans 13 amino acids. CDR1 SQVTM and CDR2 ANQGSEA come from the germline V gene. DNA of the CDR3: TGCAGCGTGGGGACAGGGCCTGGAAACACCATATATTTT. Protein sequence: CSVGTGPGNTIYF.

The chain couples TRBV14 to TRBJ1-3, with a tentative D call TRBD1 (5 bases). The CDR3 sequence is 15 residues long. With 0 bases removed from V and 4 bases from J, the gap between germline ends came to 10 bases. Germline V lookup: CDR1 SGHDN, CDR2 FVKESK. CDR3 amino acids: CASSQEGAPGNTIYF. The CDR3 DNA follows: TGTGCCAGCAGCCAAGAAGGGGCTCCCGGAAACACCATATATTTT.

This clone was picked up a small number of times. The chain is built from TRBV27 and TRBJ1-5, with 7 positions matching TRBD1. V gave up 0 bases and J gave up 3 bases; unmatched junction bases: 2. The CDR3 loop spans 15 amino acids. Germline CDR1 and CDR2: MNHEY and SMNVEV (reference sequence). CDR3 in amino acids: CASSLSGQNNQPQHF. CDR3 coding DNA: TGTGCCAGCAGTTTATCGGGACAGAACAATCAGCCCCAGCATTTT.

The chain couples TRBV15 to TRBJ2-1, with 8 bases aligning to TRBD1. Germline assignment: CDR1 LNHNV and CDR2 YYDKDF (reference sequence). The length of the CDR3 is 14 residues. The V gene end was trimmed by 1 base and the J gene end by 10 bases; junction bases not matched to a gene: 6. CDR3 sequence reads: CATSRAGTGGEQFF. The DNA for the CDR3 is TGTGCCACCAGCAGAGCTGGGACAGGTGGGGAGCAGTTCTTC.

This chain links TRBV6-5 with TRBJ1-4; a weak D match, TRBD1 (5 bases). The CDR3 has 14 amino acids. Germline V gives CDR1 MNHEY, CDR2 SVGAGI. V shed 4 bases and J shed 8 bases, with 14 bases lying between them. In DNA form, the CDR3 reads TGTGCCAGCAGTTCATCGGGACTTTTCGAAAAACTGTTTTTT. As protein: CASSSSGLFEKLFF.

The chain combines TRBV5-1 with TRBJ2-7, with 11 bases that match TRBD1. V lost 3 bases to trimming and J lost 4 bases; unmatched junction nucleotides: 9. The CDR3 is made up of 16 amino acids. Per germline, CDR1 SGHRS and CDR2 YFSETQ. The CDR3 loop is CASSSSYGTGGYEQYF. DNA for the CDR3: TGCGCCAGCAGCTCATCTTATGGGACAGGGGGTTACGAGCAGTACTTC.

This clone was counted a few times. The CDR3 is CASSLLVAYNEQFF. CDR3 sequence (DNA): TGTGCCAGCAGCCTTCTAGTGGCCTACAATGAGCAGTTCTTC. This chain joins TRBV11-2 and TRBJ2-1, with D hard to call. V dropped 5 bases and J dropped 2 bases, with 10 bases sitting between them. This CDR3 is 14 amino acids long. Germline loops: CDR1 SGHAT, CDR2 FQNNGV.

The CDR3, as DNA: TGTGCCAGCAGGGATCAACAGATAAACTATGGCTACACCTTC. Translated, it gives CASRDQQINYGYTF. V gene TRBV6-6 combines with J gene TRBJ1-2; D ambiguous. This CDR3 spans 14 amino acids. Per the germline V gene, CDR1 is MNHNY and CDR2 is SVGAGI (reference sequence). V was cut by 6 bases and J by 2 bases, with 13 bases left in between.

This clone was detected a few times. The CDR3 is CASSLGTGGNTIYF. The CDR3 DNA follows: TGTGCCAGCAGCTTGGGTACGGGTGGAAACACCATATATTTT. The rearrangement links TRBV5-4 to TRBJ1-3; no definite D call. Between the trimmed V and J ends, which lost 0 bases and 3 bases, there was a span of 7 bases. The CDR3 length is 14 residues. Per germline, CDR1 SGHNT and CDR2 YYREEE (reference sequence).

The J gene is TRBJ1-2, the V gene TRBV25-1; 11 nucleotides agree with TRBD1. There are 14 residues in the CDR3. Germline trimming cut 6 bases from V and 3 bases from J; bases unmatched to any gene: 3. Germline-derived CDR1 and CDR2 are MGHDK and SYGVNS. CDR3 DNA: TGTGCCAGCAGCAAGGGACAGGGGGACTATGGCTACACCTTC. Its translation: CASSKGQGDYGYTF.

The chain carries TRBV19 and TRBJ1-4; the D gene is possibly TRBD1 (5 bases). CDR1 is LNHDA, CDR2 SQIVND, per germline (reference sequence). CDR3 length: 13 residues. V shed 6 bases and J shed 10 bases, with 15 bases lying between them. The CDR3 DNA reads as TGTGCCAGTAGCGACAGCGACGAAGGAAAACTGTTTTTT. Its protein is CASSDSDEGKLFF.

This chain joins TRBV5-6 and TRBJ1-6; tentatively, D is TRBD1 (5 bases). CDR3 length: 13 residues. Per the germline V gene, CDR1 is SGHDT and CDR2 is YYEEEE. V shed 1 base and J shed 13 bases, with 12 bases lying between them. The CDR3 bases are TGTGCCAGCAGCTTGCCAGATGGGGGGCCCCTCCACTTT. It is translated as CASSLPDGGPLHF.

V and J are TRBV5-1 and TRBJ2-2; TRBD1 matches 7 bases. Trimming cost V 7 bases and J 0 bases; bases outside gene matches: 15. The CDR3 is 18 amino acids. The V gene's germline CDR1 is SGHRS and CDR2 YFSETQ. Here the CDR3 DNA reads TGCGCCAGCGGACGATTACCGGGACAGCAATCGAACACCGGGGAGCTGTTTTTT. Translation gives CASGRLPGQQSNTGELFF.